Reported below is one T cell receptor (beta chain). Antigen: not known. Out of unsorted whole blood came the blood RNA, and germline DNA was extracted as well. Total RNA amounting to roughly 450 ng was the source from which TCR beta cDNA was made with a constant-region primer. Nested multiplex PCR, run for three rounds with slightly modified ARM-PCR, yielded TCR beta libraries. The first two PCR rounds used TRBV1-TRBV30 primers with a Cbeta primer, nine to eleven cycles each. TCRdb recomputed calls from the multiplex PCR reads with MiXCR, one row per CDR3 protein. The sample lists approximately 330,000 distinct CDR3 sequences, less than 65% occurring once. This sample is drawn from a study of tumor-infiltrating lymphocytes in primary liver carcinoma. Whole-study findings and limits: Paired tumor-adjacent and tumor-blood samples overlapped less than tumor region pairs did.

The CDR3 consists of 14 residues. Per the germline V gene, CDR1 is SGHAT and CDR2 is FQNNGV. The specimen was peripheral blood. This receptor was identified in a middle-aged man with primary liver carcinoma and hepatitis B virus infection. This chain connects TRBV11-2 to TRBJ2-7, with a tentative D call TRBD2 (6 bases). This CDR3 reads CDGSLVDRGGEQYF. The DNA of the CDR3 is TGTGACGGCAGCTTAGTGGATCGGGGAGGAGAGCAGTACTTC.